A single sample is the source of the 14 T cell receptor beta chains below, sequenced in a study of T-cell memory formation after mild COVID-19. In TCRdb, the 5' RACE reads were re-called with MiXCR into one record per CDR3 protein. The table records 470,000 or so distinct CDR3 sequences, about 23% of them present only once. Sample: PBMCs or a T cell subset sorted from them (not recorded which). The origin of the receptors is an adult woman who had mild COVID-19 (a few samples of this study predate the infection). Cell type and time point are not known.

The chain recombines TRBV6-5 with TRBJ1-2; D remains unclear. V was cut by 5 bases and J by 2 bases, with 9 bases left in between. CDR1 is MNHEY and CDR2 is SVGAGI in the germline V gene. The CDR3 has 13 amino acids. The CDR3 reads CASSMTTNYGYTF. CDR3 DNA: TGTGCCAGCAGTATGACAACGAACTATGGCTACACCTTC.

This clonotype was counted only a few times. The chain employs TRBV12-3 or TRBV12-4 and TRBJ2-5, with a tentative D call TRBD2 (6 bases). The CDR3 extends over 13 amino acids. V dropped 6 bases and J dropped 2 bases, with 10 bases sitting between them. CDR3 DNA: TGTGCCAGCAGGGTGGAGGGACAAGAGACCCAGTACTTC. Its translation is CASRVEGQETQYF.

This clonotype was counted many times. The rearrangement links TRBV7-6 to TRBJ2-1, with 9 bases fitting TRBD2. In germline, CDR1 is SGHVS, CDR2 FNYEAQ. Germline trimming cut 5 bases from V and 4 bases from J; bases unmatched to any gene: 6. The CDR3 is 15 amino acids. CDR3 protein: CASSPPAGGYNEQFF. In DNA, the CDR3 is TGTGCCAGCAGCCCTCCAGCGGGGGGTTACAATGAGCAGTTCTTC.

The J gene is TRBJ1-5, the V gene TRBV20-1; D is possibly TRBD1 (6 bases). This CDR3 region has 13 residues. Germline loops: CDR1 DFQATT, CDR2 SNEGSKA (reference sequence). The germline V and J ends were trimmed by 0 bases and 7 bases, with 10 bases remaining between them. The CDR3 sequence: CSAREQGRQPQHF. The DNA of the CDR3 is TGCAGTGCTAGAGAACAGGGAAGGCAGCCCCAGCATTTT.

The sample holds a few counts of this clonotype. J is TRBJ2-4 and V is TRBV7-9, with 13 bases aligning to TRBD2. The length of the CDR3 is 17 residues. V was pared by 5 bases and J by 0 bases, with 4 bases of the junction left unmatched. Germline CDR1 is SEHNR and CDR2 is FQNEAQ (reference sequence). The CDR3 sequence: CASSPGTSGVAKNIQYF. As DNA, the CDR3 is TGTGCCAGCAGCCCAGGGACTAGCGGGGTAGCCAAAAACATTCAGTACTTC.

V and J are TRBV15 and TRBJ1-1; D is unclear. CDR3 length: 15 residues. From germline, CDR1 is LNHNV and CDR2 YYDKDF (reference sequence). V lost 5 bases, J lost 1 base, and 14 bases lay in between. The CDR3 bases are TGTGCCACCAGCGGGAGTCGGTTGGGGAACACTGAAGCTTTCTTT. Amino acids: CATSGSRLGNTEAFF.

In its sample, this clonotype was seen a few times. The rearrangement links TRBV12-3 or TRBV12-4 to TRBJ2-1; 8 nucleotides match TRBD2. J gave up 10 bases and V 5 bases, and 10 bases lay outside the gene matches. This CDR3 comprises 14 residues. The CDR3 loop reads CASSRTSFDTEQFF. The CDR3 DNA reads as TGTGCCAGCAGTCGGACTAGCTTTGATACCGAGCAGTTCTTC.

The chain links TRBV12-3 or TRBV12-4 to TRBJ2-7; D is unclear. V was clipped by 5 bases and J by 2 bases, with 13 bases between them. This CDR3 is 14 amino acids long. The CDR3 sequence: CASSTRLSTYEQYF. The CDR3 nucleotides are TGTGCCAGCAGTACCCGGCTCAGTACCTACGAGCAGTACTTC.

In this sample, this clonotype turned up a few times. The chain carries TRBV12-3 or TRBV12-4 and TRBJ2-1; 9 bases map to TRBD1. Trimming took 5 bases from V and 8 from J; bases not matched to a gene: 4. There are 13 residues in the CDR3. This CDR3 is CASSRQGVHEQFF. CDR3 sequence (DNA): TGTGCCAGCAGTAGACAGGGGGTCCATGAGCAGTTCTTC.

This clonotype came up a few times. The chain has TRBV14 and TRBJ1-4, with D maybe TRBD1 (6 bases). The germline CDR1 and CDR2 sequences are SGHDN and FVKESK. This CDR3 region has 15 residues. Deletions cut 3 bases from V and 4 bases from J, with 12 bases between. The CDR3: CASSQRTDYNEKLFF. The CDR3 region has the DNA TGTGCCAGCAGCCAGAGGACAGATTATAATGAAAAACTGTTTTTT.

CDR3 loop: CASSFATGVNTEAFF. The DNA for the CDR3 is TGCGCCAGCAGCTTTGCGACCGGAGTGAACACTGAAGCTTTCTTT. The V and J genes are TRBV5-1 and TRBJ1-1; D gene ambiguous. The CDR3 totals 15 residues. Germline lookup yields CDR1 SGHRS and CDR2 YFSETQ. Trimming took off 2 bases at V and 0 bases at J, with 11 bases between the two ends. Full variable domain (outside the CDR3, taken from reference TRBV5-1 and TRBJ1-1): KAGVTQTPRYLIKTRGQQVTLSCSPISGHRSVSWYQQTPGQGLQFLFEYFSETQRNKGNFPGRFSGRQFSNSRSEMNVSTLELGDSALYLCASSFATGVNTEAFFGQGTRLTVV.

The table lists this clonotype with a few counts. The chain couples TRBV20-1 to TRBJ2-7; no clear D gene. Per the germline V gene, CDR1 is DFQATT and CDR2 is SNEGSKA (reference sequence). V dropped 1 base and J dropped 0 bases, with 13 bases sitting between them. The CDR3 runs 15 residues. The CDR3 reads CSARVKGGRSYEQYF. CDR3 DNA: TGCAGTGCTAGAGTTAAGGGCGGTCGCTCCTACGAGCAGTACTTC.

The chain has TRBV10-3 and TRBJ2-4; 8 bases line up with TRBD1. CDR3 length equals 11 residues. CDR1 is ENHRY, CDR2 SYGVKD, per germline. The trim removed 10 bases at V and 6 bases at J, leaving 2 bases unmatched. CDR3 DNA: TGTGCCACGGACAGGGCAAACATTCAGTACTTC. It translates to CATDRANIQYF.

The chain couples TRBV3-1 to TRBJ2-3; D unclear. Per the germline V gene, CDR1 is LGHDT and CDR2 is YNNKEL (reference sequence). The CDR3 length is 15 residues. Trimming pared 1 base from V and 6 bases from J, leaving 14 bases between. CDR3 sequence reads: CASSQVSTGADTQYF. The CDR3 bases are TGTGCCAGCAGCCAAGTGTCGACTGGAGCCGATACGCAGTATTTT.